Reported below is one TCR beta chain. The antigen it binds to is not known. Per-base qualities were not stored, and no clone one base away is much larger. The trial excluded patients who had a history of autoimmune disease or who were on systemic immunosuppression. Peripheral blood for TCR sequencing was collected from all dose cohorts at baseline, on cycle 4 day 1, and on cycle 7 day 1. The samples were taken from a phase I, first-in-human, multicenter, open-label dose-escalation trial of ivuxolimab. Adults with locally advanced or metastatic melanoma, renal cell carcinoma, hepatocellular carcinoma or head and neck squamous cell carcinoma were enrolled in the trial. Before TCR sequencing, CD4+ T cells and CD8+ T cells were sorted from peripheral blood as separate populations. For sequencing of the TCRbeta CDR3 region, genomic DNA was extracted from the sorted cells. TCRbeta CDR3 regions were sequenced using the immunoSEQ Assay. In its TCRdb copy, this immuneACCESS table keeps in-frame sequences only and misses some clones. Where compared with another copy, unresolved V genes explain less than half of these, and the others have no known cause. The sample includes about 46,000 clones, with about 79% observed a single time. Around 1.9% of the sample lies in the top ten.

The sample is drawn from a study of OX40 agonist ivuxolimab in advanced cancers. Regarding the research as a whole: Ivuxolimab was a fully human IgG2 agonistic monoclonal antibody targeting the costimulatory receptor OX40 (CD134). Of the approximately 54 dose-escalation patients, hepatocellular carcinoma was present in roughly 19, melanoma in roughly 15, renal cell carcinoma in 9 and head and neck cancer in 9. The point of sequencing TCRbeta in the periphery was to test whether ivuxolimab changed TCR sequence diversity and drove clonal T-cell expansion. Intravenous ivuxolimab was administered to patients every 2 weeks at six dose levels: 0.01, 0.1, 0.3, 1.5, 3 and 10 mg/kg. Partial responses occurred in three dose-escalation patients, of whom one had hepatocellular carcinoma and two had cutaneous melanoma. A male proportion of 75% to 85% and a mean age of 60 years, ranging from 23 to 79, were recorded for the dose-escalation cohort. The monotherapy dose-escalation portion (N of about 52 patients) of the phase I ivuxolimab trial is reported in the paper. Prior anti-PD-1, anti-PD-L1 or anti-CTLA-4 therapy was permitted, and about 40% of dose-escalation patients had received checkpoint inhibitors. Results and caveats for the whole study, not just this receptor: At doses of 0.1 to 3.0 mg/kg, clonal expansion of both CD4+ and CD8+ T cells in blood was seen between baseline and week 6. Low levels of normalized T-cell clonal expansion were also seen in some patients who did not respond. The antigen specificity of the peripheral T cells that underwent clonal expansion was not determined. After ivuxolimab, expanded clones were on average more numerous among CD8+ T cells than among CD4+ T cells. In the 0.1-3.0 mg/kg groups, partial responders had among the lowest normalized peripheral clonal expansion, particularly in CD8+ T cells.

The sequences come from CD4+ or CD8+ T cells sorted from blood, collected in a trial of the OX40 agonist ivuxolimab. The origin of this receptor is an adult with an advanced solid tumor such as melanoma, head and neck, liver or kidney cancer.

DNA sequence: TGTGCCAGCAGTGAAGCGCGGACTAGCGGGGAGACCCAGTACTTC. Its protein product is CASSEARTSGETQYF. The rearrangement joined TRBV2 to TRBJ2-5; 11 central nucleotides agree with TRBD2. Including the terminal cysteine and phenylalanine, the CDR3 comprises 15 residues. This entry keeps only the CDR3 DNA: 45 bases, framed from base 1. For this chain, trimming is 0 bases at the V end and 5 bases at the J end, and the number of junction bases without a gene match is 2. The CDR1 and CDR2 encoded by the germline V gene are SNHLY and FYNNEI.